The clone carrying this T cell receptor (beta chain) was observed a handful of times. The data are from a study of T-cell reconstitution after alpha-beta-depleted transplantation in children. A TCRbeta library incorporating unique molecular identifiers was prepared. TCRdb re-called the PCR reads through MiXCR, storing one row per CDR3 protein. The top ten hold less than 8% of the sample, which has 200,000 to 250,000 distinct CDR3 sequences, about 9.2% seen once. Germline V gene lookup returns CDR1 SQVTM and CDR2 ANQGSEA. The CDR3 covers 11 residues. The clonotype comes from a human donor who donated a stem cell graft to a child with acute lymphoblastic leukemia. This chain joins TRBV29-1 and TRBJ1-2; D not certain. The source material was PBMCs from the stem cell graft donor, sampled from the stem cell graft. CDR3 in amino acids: CRTTDFYGYTF. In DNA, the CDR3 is TGCAGGACTACAGATTTCTATGGCTACACCTTC. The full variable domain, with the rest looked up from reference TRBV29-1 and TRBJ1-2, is SAVISQKPSRDICQRGTSLTIQCQVDSQVTMMFWYRQQPGQSLTLIATANQGSEATYESGFVIDKFPISRPNLTFSTLTVSNMSPEDSSIYLCRTTDFYGYTFGSGTRLTVV.